This T cell receptor (beta chain) stems from a study of blood T cell repertoires in COVID-19. Study summary: Sample material is recorded as cDNA or gDNA derived from T cells, B-cell-depleted T cells, or PBMCs.

TCRdb's copy holds only in-frame clones and misses some; the assay was immunoSEQ multiplex PCR. This sample carries about 300,000 clones, roughly 89% of them seen once, and the ten largest clones take under 3%. This clone was picked up one time. Germline-derived CDR1 and CDR2 are MNHEY and SVGAGI. Trimming removed 5 bases from V and 3 bases from J, with 15 bases in between. The CDR3 spans 15 residues. Recruitment covered under 25 US areas and drew participants whose ages spanned roughly 18 to 95 years. The chain couples TRBV6-5 to TRBJ2-3; perhaps TRBD1 as D (7 bases). This TCR was recovered from a woman aged 50 to 65 who had been exposed to COVID-19. Material: PBMCs or T cells enriched from blood (not recorded which). The CDR3 region is CASSPEGQITDTQYF. DNA for the CDR3: TGTGCCAGCAGTCCGGAGGGACAGATAACAGATACGCAGTATTTT.